This TCR beta chain was sequenced in a study of blood T cell repertoires in COVID-19. Study details: COVID-19 samples from acute and convalescent phases originated in the United States, Italy and Spain. The cDNA or gDNA used as material had been derived from T cells, B-cell-depleted T cells, or PBMCs.

Original data processing: Researchers report that nucleated cell counts were estimated from reference gene primer amplification. The table came from immunoSEQ multiplex PCR; TCRdb's copy has only in-frame clones and leaves some out. Clone size and the V and J calls come from that table; the DNA yielded D and trimming. The data show almost 300,000 clones, 85% to 90% seen once. Sequenced input: peripheral blood. The TCR originated in a man between 65 and 80 years old with acute or convalescent COVID-19.

The CDR3 nucleotides read TGTGCCAGCTCACCACCGAGTGAGACCCAGTACTTC. Translated, it gives CASSPPSETQYF. This rearrangement joins TRBV18 to TRBJ2-5; D call uncertain. The V gene lost 0 bases and the J gene lost 5 bases, with 4 bases spanning the gap. The CDR3 extends over 12 amino acids. The V gene's germline CDR1 is KGHSH and CDR2 LQKENI.